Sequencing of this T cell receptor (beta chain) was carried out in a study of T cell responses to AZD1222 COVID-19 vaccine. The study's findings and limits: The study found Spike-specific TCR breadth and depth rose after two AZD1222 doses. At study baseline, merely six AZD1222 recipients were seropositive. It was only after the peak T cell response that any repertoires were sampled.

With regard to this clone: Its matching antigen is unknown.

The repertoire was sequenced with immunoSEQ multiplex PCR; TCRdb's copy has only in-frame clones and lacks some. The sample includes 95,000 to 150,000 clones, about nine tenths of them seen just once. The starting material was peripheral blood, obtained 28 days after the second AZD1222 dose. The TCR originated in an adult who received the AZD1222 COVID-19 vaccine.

The DNA for the CDR3 is TGTGCCAGCAGCTTGAAGCCGTCCACTGAAGCTTTCTTT. The encoded protein is CASSLKPSTEAFF. The chain is built from TRBV5-8 and TRBJ1-1; D unclear. With 1 base removed from V and 4 bases from J, the gap between germline ends came to 8 bases. CDR3 length: 13 amino acids. Germline CDR1 reads SGHTS; CDR2 reads YDEGEE.